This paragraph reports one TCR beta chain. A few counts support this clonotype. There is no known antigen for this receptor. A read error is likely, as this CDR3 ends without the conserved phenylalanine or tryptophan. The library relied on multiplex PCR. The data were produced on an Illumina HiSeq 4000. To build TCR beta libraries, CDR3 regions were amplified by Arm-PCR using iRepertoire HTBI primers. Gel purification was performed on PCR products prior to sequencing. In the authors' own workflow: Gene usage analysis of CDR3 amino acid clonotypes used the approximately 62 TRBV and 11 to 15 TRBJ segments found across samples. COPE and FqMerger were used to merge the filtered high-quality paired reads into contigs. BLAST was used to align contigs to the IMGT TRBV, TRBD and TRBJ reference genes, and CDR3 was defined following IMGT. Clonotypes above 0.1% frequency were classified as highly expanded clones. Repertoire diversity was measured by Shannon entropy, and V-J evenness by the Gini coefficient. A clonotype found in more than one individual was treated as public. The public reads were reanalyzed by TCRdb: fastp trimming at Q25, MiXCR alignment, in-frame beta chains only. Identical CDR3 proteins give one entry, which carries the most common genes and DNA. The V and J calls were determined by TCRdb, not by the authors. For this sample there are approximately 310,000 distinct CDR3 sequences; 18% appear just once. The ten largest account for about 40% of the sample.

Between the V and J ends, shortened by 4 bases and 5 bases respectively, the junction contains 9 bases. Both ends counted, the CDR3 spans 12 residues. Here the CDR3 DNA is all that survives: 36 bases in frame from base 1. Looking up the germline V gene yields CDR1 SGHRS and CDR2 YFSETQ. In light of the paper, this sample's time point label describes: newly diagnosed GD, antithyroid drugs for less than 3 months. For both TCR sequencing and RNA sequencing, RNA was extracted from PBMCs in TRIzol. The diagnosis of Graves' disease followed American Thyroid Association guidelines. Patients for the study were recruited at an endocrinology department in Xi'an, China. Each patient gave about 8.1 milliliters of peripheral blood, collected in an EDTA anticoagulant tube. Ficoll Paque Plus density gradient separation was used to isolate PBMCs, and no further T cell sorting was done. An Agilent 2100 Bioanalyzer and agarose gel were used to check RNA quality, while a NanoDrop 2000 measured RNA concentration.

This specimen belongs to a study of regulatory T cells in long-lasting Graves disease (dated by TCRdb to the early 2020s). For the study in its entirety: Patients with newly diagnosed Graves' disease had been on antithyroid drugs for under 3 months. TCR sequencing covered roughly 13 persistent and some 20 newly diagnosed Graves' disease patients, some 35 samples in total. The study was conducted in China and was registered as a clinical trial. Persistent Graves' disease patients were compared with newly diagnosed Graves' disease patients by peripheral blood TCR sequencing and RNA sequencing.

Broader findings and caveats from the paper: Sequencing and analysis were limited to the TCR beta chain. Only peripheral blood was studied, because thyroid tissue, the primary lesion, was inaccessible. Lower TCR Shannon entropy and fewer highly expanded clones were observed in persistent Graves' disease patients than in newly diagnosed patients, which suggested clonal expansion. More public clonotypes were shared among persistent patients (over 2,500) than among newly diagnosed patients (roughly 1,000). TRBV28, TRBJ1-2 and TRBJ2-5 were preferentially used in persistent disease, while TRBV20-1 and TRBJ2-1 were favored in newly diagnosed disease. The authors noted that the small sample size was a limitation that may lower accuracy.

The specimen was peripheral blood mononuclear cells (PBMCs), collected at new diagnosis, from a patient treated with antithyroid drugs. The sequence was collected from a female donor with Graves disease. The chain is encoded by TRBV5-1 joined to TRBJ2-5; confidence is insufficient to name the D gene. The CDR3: CASSIHGETQYL. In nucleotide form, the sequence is TGCGCCAGCAGCATCCACGGCGAGACCCAGTACCTC.